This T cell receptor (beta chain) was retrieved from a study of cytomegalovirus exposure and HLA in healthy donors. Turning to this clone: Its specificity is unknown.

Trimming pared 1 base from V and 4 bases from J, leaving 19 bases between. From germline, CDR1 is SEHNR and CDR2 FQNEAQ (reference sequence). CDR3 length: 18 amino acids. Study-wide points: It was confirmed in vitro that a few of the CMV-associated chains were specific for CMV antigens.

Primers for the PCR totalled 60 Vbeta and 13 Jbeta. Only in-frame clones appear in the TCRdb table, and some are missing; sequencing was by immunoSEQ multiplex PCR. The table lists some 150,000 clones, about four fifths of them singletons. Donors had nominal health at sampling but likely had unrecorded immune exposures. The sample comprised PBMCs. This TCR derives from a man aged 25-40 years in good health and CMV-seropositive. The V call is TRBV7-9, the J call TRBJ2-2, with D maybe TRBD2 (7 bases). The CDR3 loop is CASSLGFFGGPRTGELFF. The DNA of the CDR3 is TGTGCCAGCAGCTTAGGTTTTTTCGGGGGGCCACGCACCGGGGAGCTGTTTTTT.